The present T cell receptor (beta chain) was sequenced within a study of T cells after yellow fever vaccination (dated by TCRdb to the late 2010s). Regarding the research as a whole: The SMART-Seq v4 Ultra Low Input RNA kit was used to prepare libraries from fractions with low cell numbers. Bulk TCR alpha and beta repertoires were sequenced longitudinally to track T-cell clones before and after primary and booster YFV17D yellow fever vaccination. Bulk PBMC replicates and cell subsets were isolated from blood drawn at multiple timepoints before and after both primary and secondary immunization. Two healthy male donors made up the cohort, one aged 18 to 30 years and the other aged 30 to 39 years.

Sequenced on an Illumina NovaSeq 6000. TCR cDNA was synthesized by 5'RACE template switching, which introduced a universal primer site and unique molecular identifiers. Priming of cDNA synthesis was performed from both the TCR alpha and TCR beta constant segments. Library amplification used two PCR steps, and the second PCR step added sample barcodes and sequencing adapters. Sequencing of the libraries was done on either Illumina HiSeq 2500 (2x100 bp) or NovaSeq (2x150 bp). From the authors' description of their analysis: Reads were demultiplexed and collapsed into UMI consensus sequences with MIGEC, and V(D)J alignment was performed with MiXCR. Vaccine-responding clonotypes were identified with edgeR using replicate PBMC samples, with FDR below 0.01 and a log2 fold change above 5 up to day 15 being required. CD4 or CD8 identity was assigned to each bulk clonotype according to whether the clonotype was present at higher abundance in the sequenced CD4 repertoire or the sequenced CD8 repertoire. The raw public data were reprocessed by TCRdb itself: fastp quality trimming at Q25, MiXCR clonotype calling, in-frame beta chains only. Duplicate CDR3 protein sequences are folded into a single record with the most common DNA and genes. The V and J calls were not made by the authors but by TCRdb's processing. This sample has a few hundred thousand distinct CDR3 sequences in its table, and around 13% of those were observed once. Clones ranked in the top ten supply 3.2% of the sample.

This clonotype was seen only a few times. The clone's antigen remains unknown. The input lacks base qualities; no much larger clone sits a single base away. This specimen's treatment or condition label, interpreted: live attenuated yellow fever vaccine strain. A standard Ficoll-Paque protocol was used to isolate PBMCs from peripheral blood. CD4 and CD8 T-cell fractions were isolated with Dynabeads CD4 and CD8 positive selection kits. TriZol was used to extract RNA from bulk PBMCs, CD4 and CD8 fractions, and dextramer-positive and dextramer-negative fractions. Results and caveats for the whole study, not just this receptor: The secondary T-cell response was found to be weaker but faster than the primary response, with a peak reached on day 5 rather than on day 15. Most clones expanded after primary vaccination were re-detected after the booster (around 96% of CD4 and approximately 88% of CD8), suggesting broad memory maintenance. A small share of clonotypes was detected in both CD4 and CD8 compartments, with the overlap likely arising from convergent recombination. Computational filtering was needed because FACS-sorted repertoires could contain abundant contaminating clonotypes from the bulk population. Because only a couple of donors were included in the study, the extent to which the findings can be generalized is limited.

V is pared back by 4 bases and J by 2 bases, with 12 bases lying between the germline termini. CDR1 SQVTM and CDR2 ANQGSEA were looked up in the germline V gene. The CDR3 runs 13 residues from the cysteine to the phenylalanine. The sequence is cut down to CDR3 DNA, 39 bases in frame from base 1. This TCR derives from a man between 18 and 35 years old who received the YFV17D yellow fever vaccine. The receptor chain draws on TRBV29-1 and TRBJ2-7, with TRBD2 perhaps the D gene, on 5 matching bases. This sample comprised CD4+ T cells sorted from PBMCs, obtained 15 days after the yellow fever booster vaccination. CDR3 sequence: CSVVGSGTYEQYF. Here is the DNA: TGCAGCGTTGTAGGTTCGGGGACCTACGAGCAGTACTTC.